The present T cell receptor beta chain was sequenced within a study of T cells in Graves' hyperthyroidism and ophthalmopathy. At the level of the study: Blood was drawn when the patient was first diagnosed and still untreated.

Clinical symptoms, serum thyroxine, TRAb, thyroid ultrasound and orbital computed tomography established diagnosis. RNA transcripts gave rise to amplified TCR beta CDR3 regions. Researchers ran a first-round RT-PCR on the TCR CDR3 using the HTBI primer set. TCRdb reprocessed the multiplex PCR reads via MiXCR and lists one record per CDR3 protein. The table shows 530,000 or so distinct CDR3 sequences, with 15% to 20% occurring only once. The sample holds a few counts of this clonotype. The sequenced material came from blood. This TCR was sampled from a woman under 30 with Graves' ophthalmopathy.

The CDR3 region is CSVTTLEAFF. CDR3 in DNA: TGCAGCGTTACGACACTTGAAGCTTTCTTT. The rearrangement uses TRBV29-1 and TRBJ1-1; D is uncertain. Trimming took off 5 bases at V and 7 bases at J, with 8 bases between the two ends. CDR3 size: 10 residues. Germline CDR1 is SQVTM and CDR2 is ANQGSEA.